Below are 18 T cell receptor beta chains sequenced from a single sample in a study of early T cells in non-severe SARS-CoV-2 infection. In TCRdb, the 5' RACE reads were re-called with MiXCR into one record per CDR3 protein. The sample holds approximately 65,000 distinct CDR3 sequences; 9% to 15% are singletons and the top ten take more than 1.5%. Source material: whole blood. The source of these receptors is an adult who was a healthcare worker with PCR-confirmed SARS-CoV-2 infection or an uninfected control (not recorded which).

V is TRBV18 and J is TRBJ1-2; possibly TRBD1 for D (6 bases). The CDR3 contains 21 residues. Trimming cost V 3 bases and J 1 base, with 30 bases left between them. The germline V gene has CDR1 KGHSH and CDR2 LQKENI. CDR3 region: CASSPAVGGHGPTIDNYGYTF. The CDR3 DNA is TGTGCCAGCTCACCGGCCGTGGGGGGCCACGGACCGACGATCGATAACTATGGCTACACCTTC.

This clonotype was picked up a small number of times. The V call is TRBV12-3 or TRBV12-4, the J call TRBJ1-1, with TRBD1 as a possible D gene (5 bases). The CDR3 covers 11 residues. V was pared by 7 bases and J by 6 bases, with 9 bases between. The CDR3 bases are TGTGCCAGCACCCTGGGGGCTGAAGCTTTCTTT. It encodes CASTLGAEAFF.

This clonotype appeared a few times. The V and J genes are TRBV4-3 and TRBJ2-7, with 10 nucleotides matching TRBD1. The V segment lost 1 base and the J segment 4 bases; nucleotides outside the gene matches: 1. Germline lookup yields CDR1 LGHNA and CDR2 YSLEER. CDR3 length equals 14 residues. CDR3 nucleotide sequence: TGCGCCAGCAGCCAAGGACAGGGGGCTTACGAGCAGTACTTC. This translates into CASSQGQGAYEQYF.

This clonotype was observed a handful of times. The CDR3: CASSLIAGGVTRTGELFF. CDR3 coding DNA: TGTGCCAGCAGCTTAATAGCGGGGGGCGTAACACGGACCGGGGAGCTGTTTTTT. This chain joins TRBV7-3 and TRBJ2-2, with TRBD2 identical over 10 bases. The V gene's germline CDR1 is SGHTA and CDR2 FQGTGA. The CDR3 spans 18 residues. With V trimmed by 1 base and J by 5 bases, 10 bases remained unmatched.

This clonotype has ten or more counts. This rearrangement joins TRBV7-6 to TRBJ2-2; D might be TRBD1 (6 bases). CDR3 length: 15 amino acids. V gave up 5 bases and J gave up 0 bases, with 10 bases separating them. Germline CDR1 SGHVS, CDR2 FNYEAQ. This CDR3 reads CASSQWTANTGELFF. The CDR3 region has the DNA TGTGCCAGCAGCCAATGGACAGCGAACACCGGGGAGCTGTTTTTT.

This clonotype was detected only a few times. CDR3 DNA sequence: TGTGCCAGCTCACCACGGATGCGCGGGGGGGCGAATGAGCAGTTCTTC. Translation: CASSPRMRGGANEQFF. This chain connects TRBV18 to TRBJ2-1; 9 nucleotides match TRBD2. Trimming removed 1 base from V and 7 bases from J; junction bases left unmatched: 8. The CDR3 covers 16 residues. CDR1 is KGHSH, CDR2 LQKENI, per germline.

This clonotype turned up a few times. The chain combines TRBV19 with TRBJ2-1; 8 positions match TRBD2. This CDR3 contains 13 residues. From germline, CDR1 is LNHDA and CDR2 SQIVND (reference sequence). V trimming: 3 bases; J trimming: 6 bases; junction bases outside the gene matches: 1. The CDR3: CASSIGGANEQFF. The CDR3 region has the DNA TGTGCCAGTAGTATCGGGGGGGCCAATGAGCAGTTCTTC.

Only a few counts were recorded for this clonotype. CDR3 DNA sequence: TGTGCCAGCAGTTACTCCCTCAACGAGCAGTACTTC. It yields the protein CASSYSLNEQYF. The chain employs TRBV6-5 and TRBJ2-7; the D is unclear. The CDR3 totals 12 residues. The V end was cut by 0 bases, the J end by 5 bases, with 5 bases between. Per the germline V gene, CDR1 is MNHEY and CDR2 is SVGAGI.

This clonotype came up a few times. The chain uses TRBV9 and TRBJ1-2; 7 bases fit TRBD1. In germline, CDR1 is SGDLS, CDR2 YYNGEE. The ends lost 0 bases at V and 11 bases at J; junction bases unmatched: 7. The CDR3 sequence is 13 residues long. CDR3 loop: CASSVDRQGGYTF. For the CDR3, the DNA is TGTGCCAGCAGCGTAGATAGACAGGGCGGATACACCTTC.

This clonotype was observed a few times. V gene TRBV5-4 combines with J gene TRBJ2-3; perhaps D is TRBD1 or TRBD2 (5 bases each). Trimming stripped 2 bases from V and 3 bases from J, with 16 bases between. The CDR3 length is 16 residues. Germline V gene lookup returns CDR1 SGHNT and CDR2 YYREEE (reference sequence). CDR3 sequence (DNA): TGTGCCAGCAGCTTTGATTGGGGGAAGGGAACAGATACGCAGTATTTT. Translating it yields CASSFDWGKGTDTQYF. The full variable domain, its missing parts supplied by reference TRBV5-4 and TRBJ2-3, is ETGVTQSPTHLIKTRGQQVTLRCSSQSGHNTVSWYQQALGQGPQFIFQYYREEENGRGNFPPRFSGLQFPNYSSELNVNALELDDSALYLCASSFDWGKGTDTQYFGPGTRLTVL.

This clonotype was counted between two and nine times. The chain couples TRBV5-6 to TRBJ1-1; 9 bases fit TRBD1. J was trimmed by 2 bases and V by 3 bases; bases with no gene match: 8. The germline V gene encodes CDR1 SGHDT and CDR2 YYEEEE. CDR3 length equals 16 residues. This CDR3 reads CASSYGQGMVNTEAFF. The DNA of the CDR3 is TGTGCCAGCAGCTACGGACAGGGGATGGTAAACACTGAAGCTTTCTTT.

The V and J genes are TRBV7-6 and TRBJ2-1; TRBD2 matches 12 bases. CDR3 size: 16 residues. V was clipped by 5 bases and J by 7 bases; unmatched bases: 9. Germline V gene sequence: CDR1 SGHVS, CDR2 FNYEAQ. Here the CDR3 reads CASSRTGTSGRNEQFF. In nucleotides, the CDR3 is TGTGCCAGCAGCCGAACGGGGACTAGCGGGCGGAATGAGCAGTTCTTC.

There are many counts of this clonotype. The rearrangement joins TRBV7-9 to TRBJ1-6; D gene ambiguous. Trimming left V 2 bases short and J 14 bases short, with 13 bases between. Per the germline V gene, CDR1 is SEHNR and CDR2 is FQNEAQ (reference sequence). CDR3 length: 13 amino acids. The CDR3 sequence: CASSLRSDGTLHF. The CDR3 DNA follows: TGTGCCAGCAGCTTAAGGTCCGACGGGACCCTCCACTTT.

This clonotype was counted a few times. This chain connects TRBV6-1 to TRBJ2-7; D call uncertain. V was trimmed by 1 base and J by 2 bases, leaving 9 bases between them. From germline, CDR1 is MNHNS and CDR2 SASEGT. The CDR3 covers 14 residues. CDR3 sequence reads: CASSEVGRAYEQYF. In DNA, the CDR3 is TGTGCCAGCAGTGAAGTCGGGCGCGCCTACGAGCAGTACTTC.

This clonotype showed up just a few times. The chain links TRBV20-1 to TRBJ2-7, with TRBD2 as a possible D gene (5 bases). The CDR3 loop spans 13 amino acids. In germline, CDR1 is DFQATT, CDR2 SNEGSKA (reference sequence). V lost 1 base and J lost 1, with 8 bases in between. The CDR3 coding sequence is TGCAGTGCTAGAGGAGAGGGATCCTACGAGCAGTACTTC. It is translated as CSARGEGSYEQYF.

This clonotype was seen repeatedly, ten times or more. The rearrangement joins TRBV20-1 to TRBJ1-2, with D hard to call. There are 13 residues in the CDR3. CDR1 is DFQATT and CDR2 is SNEGSKA in the germline V gene (reference sequence). Trimming cost V 3 bases and J 5 bases, with 13 bases left between them. This chain's CDR3 is CSASGDYGYGYTF. The CDR3 region has the DNA TGCAGTGCTAGTGGGGATTATGGTTATGGCTACACCTTC.

At least ten counts were recorded for this clonotype. The V and J genes are TRBV12-3 or TRBV12-4 and TRBJ1-2; no firm D call. V lost 6 bases and J 5 bases, leaving 10 bases between the germline ends. The CDR3 runs to 12 residues. The chain's CDR3 is CASSRPLYGYTF. The DNA of the CDR3 is TGTGCCAGCAGCCGACCCTTATATGGCTACACCTTC.

This clonotype was seen ten or more times. The rearrangement joins TRBV5-4 to TRBJ1-3; TRBD1 matches at 7 bases. Germline V gene lookup returns CDR1 SGHNT and CDR2 YYREEE (reference sequence). The CDR3 is 15 residues long. The junction had 4 bases not matched to a gene; V was cut back by 4 bases and J by 0 bases. The CDR3, as DNA: TGTGCCAGCAGCATAGGGGGCTACTCTGGAAACACCATATATTTT. As protein: CASSIGGYSGNTIYF.